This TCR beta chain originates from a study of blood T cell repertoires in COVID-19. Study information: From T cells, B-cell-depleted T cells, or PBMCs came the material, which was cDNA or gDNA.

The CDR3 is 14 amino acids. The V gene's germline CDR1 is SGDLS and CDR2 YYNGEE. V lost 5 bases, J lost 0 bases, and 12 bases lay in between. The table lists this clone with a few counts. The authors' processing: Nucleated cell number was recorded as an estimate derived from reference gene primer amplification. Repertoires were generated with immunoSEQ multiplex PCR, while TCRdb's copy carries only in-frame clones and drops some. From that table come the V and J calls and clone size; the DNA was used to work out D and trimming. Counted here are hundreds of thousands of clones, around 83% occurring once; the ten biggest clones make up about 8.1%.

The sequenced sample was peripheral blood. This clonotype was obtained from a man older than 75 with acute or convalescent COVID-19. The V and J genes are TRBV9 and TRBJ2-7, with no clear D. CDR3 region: CASSPQFSSYEQYF. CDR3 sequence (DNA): TGTGCCAGCAGTCCCCAGTTCTCCTCCTACGAGCAGTACTTC. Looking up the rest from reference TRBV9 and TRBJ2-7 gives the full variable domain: DSGVTQTPKHLITATGQRVTLRCSPRSGDLSVYWYQQSLDQGLQFLIQYYNGEERAKGNILERFSAQQFPDLHSELNLSSLELGDSALYFCASSPQFSSYEQYFGPGTRLTVT.